This record looks at one T cell receptor beta chain sequence and its context. Its antigen remains unidentified. The data were taken from a study of cytomegalovirus exposure and HLA in healthy donors. Regarding the study as a whole: It was shown in a later analysis that HLA-associated TCR beta chains were more clonally expanded than other, equally common chains.

This PCR relied on a set of 60 Vbeta primers and 13 Jbeta primers. Libraries were prepared by immunoSEQ multiplex PCR; TCRdb keeps only in-frame clonotypes and omits some of them. The sample contains around 160,000 clones, approximately 82% of which appear only once. Germline V gene data show CDR1 as SGHVS and CDR2 as FQNEAQ. V dropped 3 bases and J dropped 0; count of bases not matched to a gene: 2. The CDR3 is 15 amino acids. The rearrangement joins TRBV7-8 to TRBJ2-7; 10 bases are a match to TRBD2. Sequences were obtained from PBMCs. This TCR was sampled from a male donor in good health and CMV-seropositive. The CDR3 DNA reads as TGTGCCAGCAGCTTGCGGACTAGCGGCTCCTACGAGCAGTACTTC. Translation gives CASSLRTSGSYEQYF.